This is a list of T cell receptor beta chains from one sample in a study of a mutant IDH1 vaccine in newly diagnosed glioma. This table comes from immunoSEQ multiplex PCR, and its TCRdb copy is limited to in-frame clones, with some not included. The data contain roughly 62,000 clones, 89% of them singletons. Which antigens these TCRs recognize remains unknown. The source material was PBMCs, sampled from a glioma patient whose treatment included an IDH1 peptide vaccine. The origin of the receptors is a man aged 40-55 years with glioma. Each CDR3 is given with its conserved first and last residue. The order of the fields is D gene, V gene, J gene, clone size, CDR3 DNA, CDR3 protein. The D gene is left open where the match is weak. Some rows mark clone size as missing; the rest say once, few, many or name a class of expanded clone.

>.|TRBV5-1|TRBJ2-7|.
TGCGCCAGCAGCGGAACAGGGTTGGGGAGCTCCTACGAGCAGTACTTC
CASSGTGLGSSYEQYF
>.|TRBV4-3|TRBJ2-6|.
TGCGCCAGCAGCCAAGATGGACCCTCTGGGGCCAACGTCCTGACTTTC
CASSQDGPSGANVLTF
>.|TRBV29-1|TRBJ2-3|.
TGCAGCGTCGCGACAGCAACAGATACGCAGTATTTT
CSVATATDTQYF
>TRBD1|TRBV5-6|TRBJ1-6|once
TGTGCCAGCAACTCACTGGGACAGGGGGCTTCCTATAATTCACCCCTCCACTTT
CASNSLGQGASYNSPLHF
>TRBD1|TRBV19|TRBJ1-5|few
TGTGCCAGTAGTATAAGACAGGGGCTGCAGCCCCAGCATTTT
CASSIRQGLQPQHF
>.|TRBV30|TRBJ1-6|.
TGTGCCTGGAGTAGGACAGTTTCACCCCTCCACTTT
CAWSRTVSPLHF
>.|TRBV19|TRBJ1-1|.
TGTGCCAGTAGTCCAAACCAGCTCACCAGTGAAGCTTTCTTT
CASSPNQLTSEAFF
>TRBD2|TRBV19|TRBJ2-4|.
TGTGCCAGTAGCCCCCGACTAGCGAATAAAAACATTCAGTACTTC
CASSPRLANKNIQYF
>TRBD2|TRBV25-1|TRBJ2-7|.
TGTGCCAGCAGTGACCTAGCGGGAGGGGACTACGAGCAGTACTTC
CASSDLAGGDYEQYF
>.|TRBV14|TRBJ1-1|.
TGTGCCAGCAGCCCCGGGACCAGGGGCGGTGAAGCTTTCTTT
CASSPGTRGGEAFF
>TRBD1|TRBV5-1|TRBJ1-2|.
TGCGCCAGCAGCGGGGGGACAGGGCCTGGCTACACCTTC
CASSGGTGPGYTF
>TRBD1|TRBV4-1|TRBJ1-2|.
TGCGCCAGCAGCCTAGGACCACAGGGGAACGTTGACTATGGCTACACCTTC
CASSLGPQGNVDYGYTF
>TRBD2|TRBV7-2|TRBJ2-1|.
TGTGCCAGCAGCTCAAGGACTAGCGTCAATGAGCAGTTCTTC
CASSSRTSVNEQFF
>TRBD1|TRBV5-5|TRBJ2-7|.
TGTGCCAGCAGCGAAGGAGGGCAGGGGGCTTACGAGCAGTACTTC
CASSEGGQGAYEQYF
>.|TRBV5-1|TRBJ2-1|.
TGCGCCAGCAGCTGGGGCGACGGCTACAATGAGCAGTTCTTC
CASSWGDGYNEQFF
>TRBD2|TRBV5-4|TRBJ2-7|.
TGTGCCAGCAACCTGCGGGGGGGTAGCGGGAGGTCCCACGAGCAGTACTTC
CASNLRGGSGRSHEQYF